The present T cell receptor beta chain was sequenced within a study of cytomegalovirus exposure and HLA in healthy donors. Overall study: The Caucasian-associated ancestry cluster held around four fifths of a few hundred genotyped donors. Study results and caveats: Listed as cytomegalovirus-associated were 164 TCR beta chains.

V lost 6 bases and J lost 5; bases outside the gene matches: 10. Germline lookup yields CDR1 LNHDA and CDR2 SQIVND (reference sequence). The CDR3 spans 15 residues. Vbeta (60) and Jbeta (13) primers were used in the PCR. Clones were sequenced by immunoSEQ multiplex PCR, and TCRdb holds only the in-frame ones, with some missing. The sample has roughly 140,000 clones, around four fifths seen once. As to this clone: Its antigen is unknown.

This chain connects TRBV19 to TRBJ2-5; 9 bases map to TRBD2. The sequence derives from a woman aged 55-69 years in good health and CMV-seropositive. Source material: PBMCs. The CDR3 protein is CASRPLAGNGETQYF. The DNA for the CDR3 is TGTGCCAGTAGGCCACTAGCGGGCAATGGGGAGACCCAGTACTTC.